This TCR beta chain was captured by sequencing in a study of spatial heterogeneity in lung cancer. Findings of the study overall: Tracking of tumor mutation counts was seen in expanded intratumoral alpha and beta TCR counts.

Time point here: sample taken at primary tumor resection. Relative to its sample, this clonotype is medium-sized. Its antigen is currently unknown. Each CDR3 protein is one row after TCRdb ran MiXCR on the 5' RACE reads. The top ten hold roughly 9.6% of the sample, which has about 8,100 distinct CDR3 sequences, approximately 12% seen once. This CDR3 has 16 amino acids. Germline CDR1 and CDR2: MNHEY and SMNVEV (reference sequence). Trimming took 5 bases from V and 7 from J; bases not matched to a gene: 13. The V call is TRBV27, the J call TRBJ1-5, with 8 bases identical to TRBD1. This TCR derives from a male donor with early-stage non-small cell lung cancer. The sample consisted of lung tumor tissue, taken at surgery. CDR3 protein: CASSPLDRVREQPQHF. In DNA form, the CDR3 reads TGTGCCAGCAGTCCTTTGGACAGGGTAAGGGAACAGCCCCAGCATTTT.